The clone carrying this T cell receptor (beta chain) was detected a few times. The antigen is not known. TCRdb reanalysed the reads using MiXCR and keeps one entry per CDR3 protein. The table lists about 85,000 distinct CDR3 sequences, approximately 43% of them singletons, with approximately 93% in the top ten. This sample stems from a study of T cell repertoires in cytomegalovirus infection. As for the study in general: HLA-C-restricted CMV epitopes, recently identified, and well-studied HLA-B-restricted ones were used by the study. Matching HLA type, along with CMV infection, was indicated by public TCR beta signatures. Study-wide points: Adding up the frequency of public TCR beta families identified people who carried CMV plus the relevant HLA. What dominated the ex vivo response were HLA-C-restricted CMV-specific TCR beta clonotypes.

The CDR3 sequence is 13 residues long. With V trimmed by 1 base and J by 11 bases, 5 bases remained unmatched. Germline V gene data show CDR1 as SGHTA and CDR2 as FQGTGA. The sequencing used CD8+ T cells from cultured PBMCs, collected from culture after CMV antigen stimulation. The sequence derives from a human donor in good health (CMV status not recorded). Some clones in this sample may be carry-over from other donors' samples. This sequence joins TRBV7-3 and TRBJ2-4, with 7 bases that match TRBD1. The CDR3 sequence: CASSLKTGEFQYF. The CDR3 DNA is TGTGCCAGCAGCTTAAAAACAGGGGAGTTTCAGTACTTC.